These 11 T cell receptor beta chains came from one sample sequenced in a study of identical twins. TCRdb re-analysed the 5' RACE reads in MiXCR, keeping a single row per CDR3 protein. Of roughly 1.6 million distinct CDR3 sequences in the sample, about 32% were seen once. Sequenced material: cord blood. The receptors originated from a newborn girl in good health.

The chain carries TRBV2 and TRBJ1-4; a possible D gene is TRBD1 (5 bases). The CDR3 is made up of 14 amino acids. Germline V CDR1 and CDR2: SNHLY, FYNNEI. With 6 bases removed from V and 5 bases from J, the gap between germline ends came to 13 bases. Here the CDR3 reads CASSRDSVNEKLFF. CDR3 coding DNA: TGTGCCAGCAGCAGGGACTCAGTCAATGAAAAACTGTTTTTT.

The V gene is TRBV7-8, the J gene TRBJ2-3; no clear D. The ends were cut back, 7 bases at V and 0 bases at J, with 14 bases in the middle. The CDR3 loop spans 15 amino acids. From germline, CDR1 is SGHVS and CDR2 FQNEAQ. The CDR3 loop is CASTPPTTSTDTQYF. CDR3 in DNA: TGTGCCAGCACCCCGCCCACAACTAGCACAGATACGCAGTATTTT.

This clonotype was observed a handful of times. This chain uses TRBV6-6 with TRBJ1-6; 8 bases map to TRBD1. The trim removed 0 bases at V and 13 bases at J, leaving 8 bases unmatched. This CDR3 comprises 15 residues. CDR1 and CDR2 (germline): MNHNY, SVGAGI (reference sequence). The DNA of the CDR3 is TGTGCCAGCAGTTACTCCTCGGACAGGGAAGTCCCCCTCCACTTT. Encoded protein: CASSYSSDREVPLHF.

The rearrangement joins TRBV9 to TRBJ2-3; D is perhaps TRBD1 (5 bases). This CDR3 region has 15 residues. Germline CDR1 SGDLS, CDR2 YYNGEE. V was shortened by 4 bases and J by 1 base, with 13 bases between the two germline ends. The DNA for the CDR3 is TGTGCCAGCAGCCCAACAGGATGGGGCACAGATACGCAGTATTTT. Translation: CASSPTGWGTDTQYF.

This chain joins TRBV6-5 and TRBJ1-1; 7 nucleotides match TRBD1. V lost 6 bases to trimming and J lost 6 bases; unmatched junction nucleotides: 13. In germline, CDR1 is MNHEY, CDR2 SVGAGI. CDR3 length: 15 residues. The CDR3 bases are TGTGCCAGCAGAACCGCGACAGGGCTGGTCGCTGAAGCTTTCTTT. It codes for CASRTATGLVAEAFF.

The chain is built from TRBV7-2 and TRBJ2-1; a possible D gene is TRBD2 (6 bases). The length of the CDR3 is 16 residues. Looked up from germline, CDR1 is SGHTA and CDR2 is FQGNSA. Trimming shortened V by 2 bases and J by 4 bases, and 15 bases separated the two germline ends. CDR3 region: CASSLLTGGLYNEQFF. CDR3 bases: TGTGCCAGCAGCTTACTCACCGGGGGACTTTACAATGAGCAGTTCTTC. The full variable domain, with the rest looked up from reference TRBV7-2 and TRBJ2-1, is GAGVSQSPSNKVTEKGKDVELRCDPISGHTALYWYRQSLGQGLEFLIYFQGNSAPDKSGLPSDRFSAERTGGSVSTLTIQRTQQEDSAVYLCASSLLTGGLYNEQFFGPGTRLTVL.

This clonotype was seen more than once but under ten times. The rearrangement joins TRBV28 to TRBJ2-4; 7 nucleotides align to TRBD1. From germline, CDR1 is MDHEN and CDR2 SYDVKM. Losses at the gene ends were 5 bases for V and 5 bases for J; bases not matched to a gene: 15. CDR3 length: 17 residues. The CDR3: CASSALPQGKKENIQYF. The CDR3 DNA reads TGTGCCAGCAGTGCCCTACCACAGGGGAAAAAGGAAAACATTCAGTACTTC.

This chain uses TRBV20-1 with TRBJ2-7; 10 positions agree with TRBD1. V gave up 3 bases and J gave up 3 bases; unmatched junction bases: 11. The germline V gene encodes CDR1 DFQATT and CDR2 SNEGSKA (reference sequence). The CDR3 contains 16 residues. Here the CDR3 reads CSARALGQGGLYEQYF. CDR3 coding DNA: TGCAGTGCTAGGGCACTCGGACAGGGGGGTCTCTACGAGCAGTACTTC.

This clonotype occurred a few times. The chain combines TRBV2 with TRBJ2-7; D gene uncertain. V was shortened by 4 bases and J by 1 base, with 8 bases between the two germline ends. The germline gives CDR1 SNHLY, CDR2 FYNNEI. This CDR3 has 13 residues. The CDR3 region has the DNA TGTGCCAGCAGTGGGCACGTGTCCTACGAGCAGTACTTC. It is translated as CASSGHVSYEQYF. Together with reference TRBV2 and TRBJ2-7, the CDR3 gives the full variable domain: EPEVTQTPSHQVTQMGQEVILRCVPISNHLYFYWYRQILGQKVEFLVSFYNNEISEKSEIFDDQFSVERPDGSNFTLKIRSTKLEDSAMYFCASSGHVSYEQYFGPGTRLTVT.

This clonotype was seen more than once but under ten times. This rearrangement joins TRBV2 to TRBJ2-7, with 9 bases identical to TRBD2. Trimming removed 8 bases from V and 11 bases from J; junction bases left unmatched: 13. The CDR3 extends over 13 amino acids. Per the germline V gene, CDR1 is SNHLY and CDR2 is FYNNEI. CDR3 sequence (DNA): TGTGCCAGCTGCCTAGCGGGGAAGGAGACCAAGTACTTC. Translating gives CASCLAGKETKYF. The complete variable domain, with remaining parts taken from reference TRBV2 and TRBJ2-7, reads EPEVTQTPSHQVTQMGQEVILRCVPISNHLYFYWYRQILGQKVEFLVSFYNNEISEKSEIFDDQFSVERPDGSNFTLKIRSTKLEDSAMYFCASCLAGKETKYFGPGTRLTVT.

This clonotype showed up just a few times. The chain is built from TRBV6-5 and TRBJ2-7; the D is unclear. The DNA end favors TRBJ2-5, so the J call may be wrong. CDR3 size: 14 residues. The germline V gene encodes CDR1 MNHEY and CDR2 SVGAGI. The CDR3 sequence: CASSYSAGWETQYF. Here the CDR3 DNA reads TGTGCCAGCAGTTACTCGGCAGGATGGGAGACCCAGTACTTC.